This TCR beta chain stems from a study of blood T cell repertoires in COVID-19. The overall study: Acute and convalescent COVID-19 specimens originated in the United States, Italy and Spain. PBMCs, B-cell-depleted T cells, or T cells were the source of the cDNA or gDNA that made up the material.

Per the original methods: Counts of nucleated cells, estimated from reference gene primer amplification, were obtained. Profiling relied on immunoSEQ multiplex PCR, and the TCRdb table lists in-frame clones only, not all of them. The V and J calls and clone size come from that table; D and trimming were worked out from the DNA. The data show around 200,000 clones, approximately 80% seen once. The sequenced sample was peripheral blood. This sequence originates from a human donor in a cohort sampled during active COVID-19.

CDR3: CASSLGMGASSGNTIYF. DNA for the CDR3: TGTGCCAGCAGCTTGGGTATGGGGGCCAGCTCTGGAAACACCATATATTTT. J is TRBJ1-3 and V is TRBV5-6; D is perhaps TRBD1 (6 bases). CDR3 length: 17 amino acids. V was shortened by 0 bases and J by 0 bases, with 13 bases between the two germline ends. Germline CDR1 reads SGHDT; CDR2 reads YYEEEE.